These 13 T cell receptor beta chains share one sample of origin, sequenced in a study of T cells in localized non-small cell lung cancer. TCRdb's table, derived via immunoSEQ multiplex PCR, lists solely in-frame clones and lacks some. The sample lists over 45,000 clones, roughly 80% occurring once. Source: peripheral blood, taken before any cancer treatment. The origin of the receptors is a man between 40 and 70 years old with stage I squamous cell lung carcinoma.

The rearrangement uses TRBV15 and TRBJ2-5; the D call may be TRBD1 or TRBD2 (6 bases each). V lost 1 base to trimming and J lost 1 base, with 13 bases between them. Germline V gives CDR1 LNHNV, CDR2 YYDKDF (reference sequence). CDR3 length equals 16 residues. CDR3: CATSRVIGGRQETQYF. CDR3 DNA: TGTGCCACCAGCAGAGTAATCGGGGGCCGCCAAGAGACCCAGTACTTC.

This chain connects TRBV19 to TRBJ2-3, with D possibly TRBD2 on 7 matching bases. V was cut by 10 bases and J by 2 bases, with 16 bases left in between. The germline V gene has CDR1 LNHDA and CDR2 SQIVND (reference sequence). This CDR3 is 14 amino acids long. The CDR3 loop is CATADSGTTDTQYF. CDR3 nucleotide sequence: TGTGCCACCGCGGACAGCGGGACCACAGATACGCAGTATTTT.

The CDR3 DNA sequence: TGTGCCAGCAGTGCCCTGGTGGGACTGTTTTTT. It codes for CASSALVGLFF. This chain links TRBV6-1 with TRBJ1-4; no reliable D call. From germline, CDR1 is MNHNS and CDR2 SASEGT. The CDR3 is 11 amino acids. Trimming took 4 bases from V and 13 from J, leaving 10 bases between them.

The chain employs TRBV7-2 and TRBJ2-1; 8 bases align to TRBD1. Per germline, CDR1 SGHTA and CDR2 FQGNSA. The CDR3 covers 11 residues. With V trimmed by 6 bases and J by 16 bases, 8 bases remained unmatched. CDR3 coding DNA: TGTGCCAGCAGTTACGGACAGGGTATTTTCTTC. It specifies CASSYGQGIFF.

The rearrangement links TRBV30 to TRBJ1-1; D gene uncertain. CDR1 and CDR2 from the germline V gene are GTSNPN and SVGIG (reference sequence). V lost 1 base, J lost 8 bases, and 14 bases lay in between. The CDR3 totals 13 residues. The CDR3 sequence: CAWSDGPGREAFF. CDR3 sequence (DNA): TGTGCCTGGAGTGACGGGCCGGGCAGGGAAGCTTTCTTT.

This rearrangement joins TRBV4-1 to TRBJ2-4; no firm D call. The CDR3 is 13 residues long. The V gene lost 3 bases and the J gene lost 5 bases, with 8 bases spanning the gap. Germline CDR1 reads MGHRA; CDR2 reads YSYEKL. The CDR3 DNA reads TGCGCCAGCAGCCAGGGGTTGCAAAACATTCAGTACTTC. Encoded protein: CASSQGLQNIQYF.

The chain joins TRBV19 to TRBJ2-2, with D perhaps assigned TRBD1 or TRBD2 (5 bases each). The CDR3 spans 14 residues. V was shortened by 11 bases and J by 6 bases, with 19 bases between the two germline ends. CDR1 and CDR2 (germline): LNHDA, SQIVND (reference sequence). The CDR3 coding sequence is TGTGCCTCGAGGGACCGACTAACGGCCGGGGAGCTGTTTTTT. Translating it yields CASRDRLTAGELFF.

The V gene is TRBV9, the J gene TRBJ2-6; D perhaps matches TRBD1 (5 bases). The germline V gene has CDR1 SGDLS and CDR2 YYNGEE. The CDR3 contains 16 residues. Deletions cut 5 bases from V and 0 bases from J, with 12 bases between. In DNA, the CDR3 is TGTGCCAGCAGTCAAGGGGCTGCCTCTGGGGCCAACGTCCTGACTTTC. This codes for CASSQGAASGANVLTF.

This clone was counted once. The chain couples TRBV5-4 to TRBJ2-3; weak D call: TRBD2 (6 bases). Looked up from germline, CDR1 is SGHNT and CDR2 is YYREEE (reference sequence). Trimming removed 4 bases at V and 2 bases at J, with 14 bases between. The CDR3 is made up of 15 amino acids. For the CDR3, the DNA is TGTGCCAGCAGCACGCCCGGACTACTCACAGATACGCAGTATTTT. Its protein product is CASSTPGLLTDTQYF.

The chain uses TRBV7-2 and TRBJ1-1; unclear D gene. Trimming cost V 5 bases and J 1 base, with 8 bases left between them. This CDR3 has 13 residues. Germline V lookup: CDR1 SGHTA, CDR2 FQGNSA. CDR3 residues: CASSLRRNTEAFF. CDR3 in DNA: TGTGCCAGCAGCCTCAGGAGGAACACTGAAGCTTTCTTT.

The chain joins TRBV2 to TRBJ1-4; no definite D call. Per the germline V gene, CDR1 is SNHLY and CDR2 is FYNNEI. The CDR3 sequence is 13 residues long. Trimming removed 7 bases at V and 1 base at J, with 7 bases between. The CDR3 is CASISGTNEKLFF. DNA of the CDR3: TGTGCCAGCATTAGTGGAACTAATGAAAAACTGTTTTTT.

CDR3 sequence reads: CASTELRQGAMVAFF. CDR3 in DNA: TGTGCCAGCACCGAGCTAAGGCAGGGGGCAATGGTAGCTTTCTTT. The chain recombines TRBV27 with TRBJ1-1; 8 bases align to TRBD1. CDR1 and CDR2 (germline): MNHEY, SMNVEV (reference sequence). With V trimmed by 7 bases and J by 10 bases, 17 bases remained unmatched. This CDR3 comprises 15 residues.

The chain has TRBV7-3 and TRBJ2-1, with D unclear. Germline lookup yields CDR1 SGHTA and CDR2 FQGTGA. Trimming removed 1 base at V and 10 bases at J, with 8 bases between. The CDR3 runs 12 residues. The CDR3 coding sequence is TGTGCCAGCAGCTTAAATTCCCGGGAGCAGTTCTTC. It specifies CASSLNSREQFF. The full variable domain, its missing parts supplied by reference TRBV7-3 and TRBJ2-1, is GAGVSQTPSNKVTEKGKYVELRCDPISGHTALYWYRQSLGQGPEFLIYFQGTGAADDSGLPNDRFFAVRPEGSVSTLKIQRTERGDSAVYLCASSLNSREQFFGPGTRLTVL.